The 21 T cell receptor beta chains listed next were all sequenced from one sample in a study of T cells after yellow fever vaccination. TCRdb itself ran the 5' RACE reads through MiXCR, one entry per CDR3 protein. The sample records a few hundred thousand distinct CDR3 sequences, less than 20% being singletons. Here the sequenced sample was PBMCs, taken more than 4 days after the first yellow fever vaccination. Receptors originate from a man between 18 and 35 years old who received the YFV17D yellow fever vaccine.

This clonotype was observed a handful of times. The chain carries TRBV5-1 and TRBJ1-5; no clear D gene. The CDR3 runs 15 residues. In germline, CDR1 is SGHRS, CDR2 YFSETQ. Between the trimmed V and J ends, which lost 0 bases and 3 bases, there was a span of 10 bases. The CDR3 DNA reads as TGCGCCAGCAGCTTGGACCTAGGGAACAATCAGCCCCAGCATTTT. Amino acids: CASSLDLGNNQPQHF.

J is TRBJ1-5 and V is TRBV6-2 or TRBV6-3, with D unclear. Per the germline V gene, CDR1 is MNHEY and CDR2 is SVGEGT. The CDR3 is 20 amino acids. The ends were cut back, 6 bases at V and 0 bases at J, with 27 bases in the middle. The CDR3 loop reads CASSSTTPTGILYSNQPQHF. For the CDR3, the DNA is TGTGCCAGCAGCTCCACAACGCCAACCGGGATTCTATATAGCAATCAGCCCCAGCATTTT.

This clonotype has more than one count but fewer than ten. This chain links TRBV29-1 with TRBJ2-1; D not certain. This CDR3 is built from 15 residues. Per germline, CDR1 SQVTM and CDR2 ANQGSEA. V was pared by 0 bases and J by 0 bases, with 9 bases between. The CDR3 nucleotides read TGCAGCGTTGAAGACGGCAGAAGCTCCTACAATGAGCAGTTCTTC. This sequence encodes CSVEDGRSSYNEQFF.

This clonotype appeared a few times. V is TRBV11-1 and J is TRBJ2-5; 11 nucleotides match TRBD1. Unmatched junction bases numbered 11, after V lost 4 bases and J lost 1 base. Germline loops: CDR1 SGHAT, CDR2 FQDESV (reference sequence). CDR3 length: 18 amino acids. In DNA, the CDR3 is TGTGCCAGCAGCTCCCTGGGACAGGGGGAACCCATCCAAGAGACCCAGTACTTC. It yields the protein CASSSLGQGEPIQETQYF.

The J gene is TRBJ2-3, the V gene TRBV27; 10 positions agree with TRBD1. Losses at the gene ends were 6 bases for V and 1 base for J; bases not matched to a gene: 7. There are 16 residues in the CDR3. Germline assignment: CDR1 MNHEY and CDR2 SMNVEV (reference sequence). The CDR3: CASRLTGGAGTDTQYF. The DNA of the CDR3 is TGTGCCAGCAGGTTGACAGGGGGCGCGGGCACAGATACGCAGTATTTT.

The genes are TRBV19 and TRBJ2-1; tentatively, D is TRBD1 or TRBD2 (7 bases each). The CDR3 is 17 residues long. With 3 bases removed from V and 1 base from J, the gap between germline ends came to 16 bases. CDR1 LNHDA and CDR2 SQIVND come from the germline V gene (reference sequence). The CDR3, as DNA: TGTGCCAGTAGTATTTATCAGGGGGGGGGATCCTACAATGAGCAGTTCTTC. This sequence encodes CASSIYQGGGSYNEQFF.

CDR3 region: CSVEVRGFTGNTIYF. The CDR3 DNA sequence: TGCAGTGTGGAGGTCAGGGGTTTTACTGGAAACACCATATATTTT. The rearrangement uses TRBV20-1 and TRBJ1-3, with D possibly TRBD1 on 6 matching bases. Germline loops: CDR1 DFQATT, CDR2 SNEGSKA (reference sequence). CDR3 length: 15 residues. V was cut by 7 bases and J by 2 bases, with 18 bases left in between.

The chain links TRBV4-1 to TRBJ1-5; no clear D gene. The V end was cut by 4 bases, the J end by 7 bases, with 17 bases between. This CDR3 is built from 15 residues. In germline, CDR1 is MGHRA, CDR2 YSYEKL. CDR3 loop: CASSPQPQTIQPQHF. In DNA form, the CDR3 reads TGCGCCAGCAGCCCCCAACCCCAAACCATCCAGCCCCAGCATTTT.

This clonotype was counted a few times. This chain connects TRBV12-3 or TRBV12-4 to TRBJ1-1; TRBD1 aligns across 11 bases. The CDR3 is 17 amino acids. Unmatched junction bases numbered 13, after V lost 3 bases and J lost 7 bases. The CDR3 here is CASSLGGWTGGLGEAFF. As DNA, the CDR3 is TGTGCCAGCAGTTTGGGGGGTTGGACAGGGGGCCTCGGTGAAGCTTTCTTT.

This clonotype was observed a handful of times. This chain joins TRBV7-3 and TRBJ2-2; TRBD2 agrees at 12 bases. CDR1 and CDR2 from the germline V gene are SGHTA and FQGTGA. The trim removed 4 bases at V and 6 bases at J, leaving 3 bases unmatched. The CDR3 length is 15 residues. The CDR3 protein is CASSSSSGGAGELFF. CDR3 DNA sequence: TGTGCCAGCAGCTCATCTAGCGGGGGGGCCGGGGAGCTGTTTTTT.

This clonotype was seen a few times. The chain recombines TRBV12-3 or TRBV12-4 with TRBJ1-1; no clear D gene. This CDR3 comprises 13 residues. Trimming took 3 bases from V and 8 from J, leaving 13 bases between them. CDR3 nucleotides: TGTGCCAGCAGTTTTAATGTCCGAACGGAAGCTTTCTTT. Protein sequence: CASSFNVRTEAFF.

V usage is TRBV6-5 and J usage is TRBJ1-1, with 8 bases that match TRBD1. The J segment lost 5 bases and the V segment lost 2 bases, leaving 7 bases of the junction unmatched. Germline assignment: CDR1 MNHEY and CDR2 SVGAGI. This CDR3 is built from 15 residues. The chain's CDR3 is CASSYLDRGDTEAFF. CDR3 coding DNA: TGTGCCAGCAGTTACCTCGACAGGGGCGATACTGAAGCTTTCTTT.

The chain is built from TRBV29-1 and TRBJ1-2; 7 bases agree with TRBD1. Germline V gives CDR1 SQVTM, CDR2 ANQGSEA. With 1 base clipped from V and 3 bases from J, the junction kept 11 bases outside the gene matches. The CDR3 runs to 16 residues. For the CDR3, the DNA is TGCAGCGTTGAAGGGACAGGCCCACTCTCGGACTATGGCTACACCTTC. It specifies CSVEGTGPLSDYGYTF. Combining the CDR3 with reference TRBV29-1 and TRBJ1-2 gives the whole variable domain SAVISQKPSRDICQRGTSLTIQCQVDSQVTMMFWYRQQPGQSLTLIATANQGSEATYESGFVIDKFPISRPNLTFSTLTVSNMSPEDSSIYLCSVEGTGPLSDYGYTFGSGTRLTVV.

V usage is TRBV24-1 and J usage is TRBJ2-1, with D possibly being TRBD1 or TRBD2 (5 bases each). With 3 bases removed from V and 7 bases from J, the gap between germline ends came to 18 bases. Germline CDR1 reads KGHDR; CDR2 reads SFDVKD. The CDR3 spans 16 residues. The CDR3: CATSDIRGDATNEQFF. The CDR3 DNA sequence: TGTGCCACCAGTGATATAAGAGGGGACGCGACGAATGAGCAGTTCTTC.

The rearrangement joins TRBV5-5 to TRBJ1-2; D is ambiguous. Trimming cost V 2 bases and J 6 bases, with 17 bases left between them. Germline CDR1 is SGHKS and CDR2 is YYEKEE (reference sequence). The CDR3 is made up of 15 amino acids. CDR3 in DNA: TGTGCCAGCAGCTTTCGGACGGAGAGAGGGAATGGCTACACCTTC. This translates into CASSFRTERGNGYTF.

This clonotype was detected ten times or more. In DNA, the CDR3 is TGTGCCAGTAGTATCCGGAGCGGGGGGCCGTGGGAGACCCAGTACTTC. Protein: CASSIRSGGPWETQYF. The V and J genes are TRBV19 and TRBJ2-5; 9 bases are a match to TRBD2. Germline trimming cut 3 bases from V and 5 bases from J; bases unmatched to any gene: 10. CDR3 length: 16 amino acids. The germline V gene has CDR1 LNHDA and CDR2 SQIVND (reference sequence). The whole variable domain, filled in from reference TRBV19 and TRBJ2-5, reads DGGITQSPKYLFRKEGQNVTLSCEQNLNHDAMYWYRQDPGQGLRLIYYSQIVNDFQKGDIAEGYSVSREKKESFPLTVTSAQKNPTAFYLCASSIRSGGPWETQYFGPGTRLLVL.

CDR3 protein: CASSPPPDVPGNTIYF. Here the CDR3 DNA reads TGTGCCAGTAGTCCCCCACCTGACGTCCCGGGAAACACCATATATTTT. The chain employs TRBV19 and TRBJ1-3; D gene uncertain. The CDR3 totals 16 residues. Germline CDR1 is LNHDA and CDR2 is SQIVND (reference sequence). V was trimmed by 5 bases and J by 4 bases, leaving 18 bases between them. Full variable domain (missing parts from reference TRBV19 and TRBJ1-3): DGGITQSPKYLFRKEGQNVTLSCEQNLNHDAMYWYRQDPGQGLRLIYYSQIVNDFQKGDIAEGYSVSREKKESFPLTVTSAQKNPTAFYLCASSPPPDVPGNTIYFGEGSWLTVV.

This clonotype showed up just a few times. The genes are TRBV25-1 and TRBJ2-2; D is perhaps TRBD1 or TRBD2 (6 bases each). Germline CDR1 and CDR2: MGHDK and SYGVNS. CDR3 length: 15 residues. V was clipped by 2 bases and J by 4 bases, with 11 bases between them. DNA for the CDR3: TGTGCCAGCAGTGAAAGGGGGGATTCCACCGGGGAGCTGTTTTTT. Protein product: CASSERGDSTGELFF. The full variable domain, in which reference TRBV25-1 and TRBJ2-2 provide the parts outside the CDR3, is EADIYQTPRYLVIGTGKKITLECSQTMGHDKMYWYQQDPGMELHLIHYSYGVNSTEKGDLSSESTVSRIRTEHFPLTLESARPSHTSQYLCASSERGDSTGELFFGEGSRLTVL.

The table lists this clonotype with many counts. This chain joins TRBV3-1 and TRBJ2-3; D not certain. The CDR3 runs to 13 residues. The V and J ends lost 1 base and 9 bases respectively, with 11 bases between them. Germline CDR1 is LGHDT and CDR2 is YNNKEL (reference sequence). CDR3 region: CASSQVLGVTQYF. The CDR3, as DNA: TGTGCCAGCAGCCAAGTACTTGGCGTGACGCAGTATTTT.

The genes are TRBV18 and TRBJ2-5; no firm D call. With 3 bases removed from V and 4 bases from J, the gap between germline ends came to 9 bases. Looked up from germline, CDR1 is KGHSH and CDR2 is LQKENI. This CDR3 has 13 residues. In DNA, the CDR3 is TGTGCCAGCTCACCGACGGATTCAGAGACCCAGTACTTC. It is translated as CASSPTDSETQYF.

A word on this clonotype: A single base separates this from a much larger clone, so it may be a read error. Likely a read error: the CDR3 ends without its conserved phenylalanine or tryptophan. The chain carries TRBV7-2 and TRBJ2-1; TRBD2 aligns across 8 bases. This CDR3 has 15 residues. Trimming took 6 bases from V and 4 from J; bases not matched to a gene: 8. CDR1 and CDR2 from the germline V gene are SGHTA and FQGNSA. The CDR3 DNA reads as TGTGCCAGCAGTCAGGGACTAGGGACTTACAATGAGCAGTTCTAC. Translating gives CASSQGLGTYNEQFY.